This T cell receptor (beta chain) was profiled in a study of early T cells in non-severe SARS-CoV-2 infection. Whole-study context: Bulk RNA from unsorted whole blood was sequenced; chains were unpaired.

Unique molecular identifiers (one per individual cDNA molecule) were attached. Via MiXCR, TCRdb re-called the 5' RACE reads, giving one row per CDR3 protein. In the table there are about 66,000 distinct CDR3 sequences, less than 15% of which are singletons. General study results and limits: Clonotype matching in VDJdb favored anti-spike CD8 responses and did not capture private and CD4 specificities.

As regards this clonotype: The antigen remains unidentified.

CDR1 and CDR2 (germline): SGHTA, FQGTGA. Trimming took 2 bases from V and 1 from J, leaving 12 bases between them. The CDR3 runs to 15 residues. This receptor was taken from an adult who was a healthcare worker with PCR-confirmed SARS-CoV-2 infection or an uninfected control (not recorded which). The V gene is TRBV7-3, the J gene TRBJ2-7; D is unclear. Material for sequencing was whole blood. CDR3 loop: CASSLLPGPSYEQYF. CDR3 nucleotide sequence: TGTGCCAGCAGCTTACTGCCCGGACCATCCTACGAGCAGTACTTC.